This T cell receptor beta chain was obtained from a study of cytomegalovirus exposure and HLA in healthy donors (TCRdb year 2017). For the study in its entirety: An earlier analysis of some 550 of the donors reported 250 to 350 Gb of sequence data and more than 90 million unique TCR beta sequences from about 179 million T cells. Approximately 300 gigabases of sequencing data and around 87 million unique TCR sequences were included in an early release covering 500 to 750 HLA-typed donors. Of the roughly 400 genotyped donors, approximately 80% were placed in the genetic ancestry cluster associated with self-reported Caucasian donors. The study aimed to test whether signatures of past pathogen exposure could be identified by cataloging public T cell receptors. The study profiled the T cell repertoires of 500 to 800 subjects by immunosequencing and related them to cytomegalovirus serostatus. A separate validation cohort of roughly 110 different subjects was used in addition to the roughly 620-subject first cohort. To predict cytomegalovirus infection status, the study brought together high-throughput TCR immunosequencing, statistical association of individual TCRs with disease status, and machine learning. In a later analysis, previously published TCR beta repertoires from several hundred donors were re-analyzed and high-resolution HLA genotyping was added so that TCR occurrence patterns could be studied. The later analysis used no new phenotypic data to find candidate immune exposures, relying instead on TCR beta sequences and their occurrence across donors. An earlier analysis of a few hundred of the donors applied high-throughput TCR beta sequencing to assess whether each TCR beta V gene segment acted as functional or pseudogenic. Donor age, sex, ethnicity and CMV serostatus were compiled together with the repertoire data. In a later genetic analysis, genome-wide SNP genotypes for about 55% of the roughly 700 donors were used, and that subset was treated as a discovery cohort. Every repertoire in the discovery cohort had been generated on one and the same sequencing platform. Class I and class II HLA loci were covered by the typing at four-digit resolution. Typing coverage differed by locus: A, B, C, DRB1 and DQB1 were typed in roughly 620-640 donors, DQA1 in roughly 500, DPA1 in around 610, and DPB1 in 472. Four to six DR-DQ haplotypes were handled as single units for association and clustering because linkage in the cohort was strong. Among about 390 genotyped donors of the cohort, an average of approximately 240,000 unique TCR beta nucleotide sequences were sequenced per donor, around 20% of them non-productive.

The library came from the immunoSEQ multiplex PCR assay. For the multiplex PCR, a mixture combining 60 forward primers for TCR Vbeta segments and 13 reverse primers for TCR Jbeta segments was used. The CDR3 region of rearranged TCR beta genes was amplified from genomic DNA with a multiplex PCR assay. Amplified TCR beta libraries were sequenced as 87-base-pair reads on the Illumina HiSeq System. Processing in the source paper ran as follows. Across the 670 or so repertoires, a later analysis counted roughly 84 million unique TCR beta chains, 8.5 million to 12 million of which were shared by at least two donors. Raw reads were error-corrected and collapsed into unique sequences with a nearest-neighbor algorithm that merged closely related sequences to remove PCR and sequencing errors. To assign V, D and J gene segments, CDR3 sequences were aligned to IMGT reference sequences. For a sequence to be retained, a match of at least six nucleotides was required to both a V gene segment and a J gene segment. Rearrangements were called productive when the CDR3 lacked stop codons and stayed in frame with V and J; all others were non-productive. Following IMGT convention, CDR3 was defined as the stretch from the second conserved V-encoded cysteine to the conserved J-encoded phenylalanine. The earlier analysis of 500 to 650 of the donors excluded any sequence lacking an unambiguous match to a single V gene segment. An earlier analysis of fewer than 750 of the donors classified V segments as functional when productive rearrangements were above 56.7% and as segregating when the standard deviation between donors was above 5%. A statistical classification framework was built to diagnose cytomegalovirus status from the catalog of TCR beta chain sequences. A later analysis assigned V and J genes by comparing TCR nucleotide sequences with IMGT/GENE-DB human TR gene sequences. In a later analysis, CDR3 sequences and most-parsimonious VDJ recombination scenarios were assigned using the TCRdist pipeline. A later analysis defined each TCR beta chain by its CDR3 amino acid sequence plus V-gene family, and excluded reads lacking a unique V-gene family. In a later analysis, 500 to 700 highly shared, low-generation-probability nucleotide sequences were removed to address suspected cross-contamination and a sequencing artifact. A later analysis calculated a clonal expansion index for each public chain from normalized within-repertoire ranks of inferred template counts. A later analysis computed generation probabilities with a VDJ recombination model fitted to out-of-frame rearrangements, and checked the results against IGoR. A later analysis scored TCR-TCR, TCR-HLA and TCR-CMV co-occurrence with hypergeometric tests, applying a repertoire-size bias correction to TCR pairs. False discovery rates were estimated in a later analysis by permuting HLA or CMV assignments 20 times. In a later analysis, co-occurring TCRs were grouped using DBSCAN, with TCRdist sequence similarity added in when clustering inside HLA-allele-positive subsets. Repertoires with fewer than 30,000 or more than 120,000 public chains were left out of co-occurrence clustering, as were five repertoires with anomalous nucleotide sharing. The source is immuneACCESS, and TCRdb retained only in-frame sequences with V and J called. Part of the clones is not carried over; for the studies checked, unresolved V genes explain less than half of this, and the remainder is unexplained. The V and J calls and clone size were taken over from that table, and D and trimming were inferred from the DNA. The sample table records 110,000 or so clones; 67% of these occur just once. The top ten constitute roughly 8.7% of the sample.

In the germline V gene, CDR1 corresponds to SGDLS and CDR2 to YYNGEE. The CDR3, from cysteine to phenylalanine, totals 15 residues. The retained sequence is limited to the CDR3, 45 bases, with the frame set at the first base. V is pruned by 0 bases and J by 8 bases, leaving 8 bases of the junction without a gene match. The cohort comprised more than 550 healthy bone marrow donors. At the time of sampling, every cohort member was nominally healthy, though immune exposures that went unrecorded were likely present. The donor was CMV seropositive and belonged to the group of around 300 seropositive cohort members. A peripheral blood sample was collected from each donor, and TCR beta sequencing was performed on peripheral blood mononuclear cells. The Qiagen DNeasy Blood Extraction Kit was used to extract genomic DNA from the blood cell samples. What the authors observed across the whole study: A further reported finding was that TCR beta sequences accurately predicted the HLA-A and HLA-B alleles for most subjects in the first cohort. Roughly uniform sequencing depth across donors was assumed in presence/absence analyses, although this assumption may not hold. The only immune exposure information available for the cohort was CMV serostatus. In a later genetic analysis, a missense DCLRE1C variant was associated with V-gene and J-gene trimming of TCR beta chains, and the association was replicated in an independent cohort. Specific HLA alleles were associated with over 15,000 TCR beta sequences at a false discovery rate of 0.05 in a later analysis. A cluster of highly shared sequence variants was judged likely to represent a technical artifact of the sequencing pipeline. In the study, approximately 160 TCR beta chains were listed as associated with cytomegalovirus. Most CMV-associated TCR beta chains appeared to be HLA-restricted in a later analysis, and the HLA associations seemed to be driven largely by CMV exposure. The classifier was reported to diagnose cytomegalovirus status with high specificity and sensitivity in both the original and validation cohorts. Correlated functional status among segregating V segments might be attributable to linkage disequilibrium, but an unknown experimental factor could not be ruled out. A later genetic analysis reported fewer N-insertions in productive TCRs among donors in an Asian-associated ancestry cluster than the approximately 670-donor mean. A few of the identified cytomegalovirus-associated TCR beta chains were confirmed in vitro to be specific for cytomegalovirus antigens. Some IMGT-functional V segments, including TRBV6-2 and TRBV6-3, could not be told apart with the 87-base-pair reads, so those segments were excluded. A later analysis reported that several top co-occurrence clusters appeared linked to parvovirus B19, influenza, CMV and Epstein-Barr virus. In a later analysis, TCR association rates were found to vary across HLA loci, with the most associated TCRs seen for DRB1 alleles and the fewest for HLA-C alleles. An earlier analysis of some 560 of the donors showed that most TCR beta V segments appeared in productive rearrangements either about 87% or about 30% of the time, which broadly matched IMGT annotations. Because counts were too low, roughly 16 rarely observed V segments, including chromosome 9 orphons, were excluded from the earlier analysis of about 500 of the donors. Only TCR beta chains were sequenced in this cohort, and the absence of alpha or paired-chain data limited detectable features. Compared with equally common non-associated chains, HLA-associated TCR beta chains in a later analysis were more clonally expanded and had lower generation probabilities. It was suggested by the authors that the approach could potentially be generalized to other disease states and immunological phenotypes. Because HLA typing was unavailable for some donors at each locus, only the typed subset was used in association tests. When HLA alleles, especially DR and DQ, strongly co-occurred, TCR associations were difficult to assign to individual alleles. Most TCR sequences were seen in very few donors, while some public TCRs were found in many individuals.

About this clone: No antigen is known for it. One base away there is no much larger clone; base qualities are not given.

The chain links TRBV9 with TRBJ2-4, with TRBD2 identical over 7 junction bases. Material: PBMCs. This clonotype was sampled from a man younger than 30 in good health and CMV-seropositive. The CDR3 here reads CASSVGGKGGDIQYF. The base sequence is TGTGCCAGCAGCGTAGGGGGCAAGGGAGGGGACATTCAGTACTTC. Here the CDR3 is joined to the reference TRBV9 and TRBJ2-4 genes, and the full variable domain is: DSGVTQTPKHLITATGQRVTLRCSPRSGDLSVYWYQQSLDQGLQFLIQYYNGEERAKGNILERFSAQQFPDLHSELNLSSLELGDSALYFCASSVGGKGGDIQYFGAGTRLSVL.